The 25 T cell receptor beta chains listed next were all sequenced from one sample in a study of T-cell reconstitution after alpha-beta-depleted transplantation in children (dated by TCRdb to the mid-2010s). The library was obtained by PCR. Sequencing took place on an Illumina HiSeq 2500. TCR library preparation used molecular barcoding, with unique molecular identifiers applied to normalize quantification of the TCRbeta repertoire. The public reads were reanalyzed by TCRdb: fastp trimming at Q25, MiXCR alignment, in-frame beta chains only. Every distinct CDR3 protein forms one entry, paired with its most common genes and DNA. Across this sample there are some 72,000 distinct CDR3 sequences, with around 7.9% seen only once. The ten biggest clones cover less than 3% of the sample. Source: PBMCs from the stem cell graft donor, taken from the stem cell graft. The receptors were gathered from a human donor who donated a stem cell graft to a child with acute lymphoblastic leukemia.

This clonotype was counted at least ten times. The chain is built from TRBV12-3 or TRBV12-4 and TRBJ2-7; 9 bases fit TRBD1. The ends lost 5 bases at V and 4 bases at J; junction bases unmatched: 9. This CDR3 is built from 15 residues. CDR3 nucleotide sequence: TGTGCCAGCAGTCCCCGGGACAGGGCTGGGTACGAGCAGTACTTC. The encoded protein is CASSPRDRAGYEQYF.

The CDR3 DNA reads as TGTGCCAGCAGTTCCCCTCTCGGAGCCCCGAACACTGAAGCTTTCTTT. Residues: CASSSPLGAPNTEAFF. The J gene is TRBJ1-1, the V gene TRBV6-2 or TRBV6-3; D is unclear. The CDR3 runs to 16 residues. Trimming left V 4 bases short and J 1 base short, with 16 bases between. Germline V gene data show CDR1 as MNHEY and CDR2 as SVGEGT.

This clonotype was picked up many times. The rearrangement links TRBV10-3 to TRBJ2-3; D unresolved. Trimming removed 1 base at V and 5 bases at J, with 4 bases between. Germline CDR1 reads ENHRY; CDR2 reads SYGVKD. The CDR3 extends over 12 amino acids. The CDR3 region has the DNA TGTGCCATCAGTGAGTTCCAAGATACGCAGTATTTT. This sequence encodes CAISEFQDTQYF.

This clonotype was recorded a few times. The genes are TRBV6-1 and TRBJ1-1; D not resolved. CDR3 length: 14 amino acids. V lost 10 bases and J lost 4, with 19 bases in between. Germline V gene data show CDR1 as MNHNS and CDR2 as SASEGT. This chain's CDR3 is CATKGGVVGTEAFF. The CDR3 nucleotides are TGTGCCACCAAAGGCGGGGTGGTAGGCACTGAAGCTTTCTTT.

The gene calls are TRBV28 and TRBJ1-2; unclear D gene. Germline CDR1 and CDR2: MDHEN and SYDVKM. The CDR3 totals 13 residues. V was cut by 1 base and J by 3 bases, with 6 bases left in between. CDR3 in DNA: TGTGCCAGCAGTTTATTTTCGGACTATGGCTACACCTTC. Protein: CASSLFSDYGYTF.

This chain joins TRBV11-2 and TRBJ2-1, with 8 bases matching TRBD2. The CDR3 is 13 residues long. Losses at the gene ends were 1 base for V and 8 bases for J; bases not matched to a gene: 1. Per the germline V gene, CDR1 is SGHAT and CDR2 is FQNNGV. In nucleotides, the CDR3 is TGTGCCAGCAGCTTAGCGGGGGGGTATGAGCAGTTCTTC. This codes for CASSLAGGYEQFF.

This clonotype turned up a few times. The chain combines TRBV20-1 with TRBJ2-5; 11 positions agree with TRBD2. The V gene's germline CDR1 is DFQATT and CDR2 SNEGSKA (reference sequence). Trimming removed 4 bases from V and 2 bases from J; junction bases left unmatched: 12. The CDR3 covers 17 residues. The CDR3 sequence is CSATGPTSGGAQETQYF. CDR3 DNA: TGCAGTGCTACGGGTCCCACTAGCGGGGGAGCACAAGAGACCCAGTACTTC.

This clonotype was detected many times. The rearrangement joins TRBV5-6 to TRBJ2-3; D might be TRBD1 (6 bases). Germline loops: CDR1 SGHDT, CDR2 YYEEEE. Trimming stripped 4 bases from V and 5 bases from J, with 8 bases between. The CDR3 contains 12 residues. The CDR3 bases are TGTGCCAGCAGCACAGGGTTAGATACGCAGTATTTT. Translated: CASSTGLDTQYF.

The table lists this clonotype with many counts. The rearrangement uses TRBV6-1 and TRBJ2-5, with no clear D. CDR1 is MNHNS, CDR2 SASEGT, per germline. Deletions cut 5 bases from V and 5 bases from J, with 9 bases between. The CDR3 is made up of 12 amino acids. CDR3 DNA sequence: TGTGCCAGCAGTCCAATTCGGGAGACCCAGTACTTC. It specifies CASSPIRETQYF.

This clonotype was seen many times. The CDR3: CSARTGLTTEAFF. In DNA, the CDR3 is TGCAGTGCTAGAACCGGCTTAACGACTGAAGCTTTCTTT. This chain connects TRBV20-1 to TRBJ1-1; D is ambiguous. Germline values: CDR1 DFQATT, CDR2 SNEGSKA (reference sequence). The length of the CDR3 is 13 residues. With 2 bases removed from V and 5 bases from J, the gap between germline ends came to 12 bases.

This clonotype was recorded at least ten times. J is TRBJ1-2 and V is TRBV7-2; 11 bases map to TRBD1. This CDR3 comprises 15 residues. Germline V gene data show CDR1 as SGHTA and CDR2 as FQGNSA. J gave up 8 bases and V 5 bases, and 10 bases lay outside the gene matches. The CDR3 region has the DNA TGTGCCAGCAGCCCACCCGGACAGGGGGCGCTGGGCTACACCTTC. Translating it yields CASSPPGQGALGYTF.

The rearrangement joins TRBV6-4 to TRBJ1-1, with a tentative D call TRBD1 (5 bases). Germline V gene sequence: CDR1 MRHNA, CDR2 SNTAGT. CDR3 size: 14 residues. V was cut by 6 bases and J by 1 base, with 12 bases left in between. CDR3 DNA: TGTGCCAGCAGACCGGGACCGGGGAACACTGAAGCTTTCTTT. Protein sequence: CASRPGPGNTEAFF.

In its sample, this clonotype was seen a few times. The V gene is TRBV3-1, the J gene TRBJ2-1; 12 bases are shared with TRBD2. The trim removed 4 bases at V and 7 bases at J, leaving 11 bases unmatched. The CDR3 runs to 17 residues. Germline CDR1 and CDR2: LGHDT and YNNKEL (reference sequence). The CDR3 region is CASSLPGPSGRGNEQFF. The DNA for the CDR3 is TGTGCCAGCAGCCTCCCCGGGCCTAGCGGGAGGGGGAATGAGCAGTTCTTC.

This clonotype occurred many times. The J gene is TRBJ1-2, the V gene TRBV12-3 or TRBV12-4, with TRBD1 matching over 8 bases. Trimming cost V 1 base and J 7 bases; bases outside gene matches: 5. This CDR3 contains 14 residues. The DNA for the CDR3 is TGTGCCAGCAGTTTAGACAGGGGGAAAAGTGGCTACACCTTC. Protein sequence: CASSLDRGKSGYTF.

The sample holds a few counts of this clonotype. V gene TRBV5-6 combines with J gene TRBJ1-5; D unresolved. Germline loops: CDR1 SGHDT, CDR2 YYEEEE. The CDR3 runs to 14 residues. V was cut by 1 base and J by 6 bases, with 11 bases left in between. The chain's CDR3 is CASSLRTAAQPQHF. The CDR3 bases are TGTGCCAGCAGCTTGAGAACAGCGGCTCAGCCCCAGCATTTT.

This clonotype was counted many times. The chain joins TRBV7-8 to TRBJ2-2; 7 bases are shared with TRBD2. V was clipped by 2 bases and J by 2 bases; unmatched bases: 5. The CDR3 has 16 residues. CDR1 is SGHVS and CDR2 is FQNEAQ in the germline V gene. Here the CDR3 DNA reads TGTGCCAGCAGCTTATATGGGGGGGGAAACACCGGGGAGCTGTTTTTT. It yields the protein CASSLYGGGNTGELFF.

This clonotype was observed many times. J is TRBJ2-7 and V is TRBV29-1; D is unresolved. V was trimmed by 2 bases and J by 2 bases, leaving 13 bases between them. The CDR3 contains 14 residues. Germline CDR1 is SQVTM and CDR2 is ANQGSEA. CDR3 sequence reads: CSVELVERTYEQYF. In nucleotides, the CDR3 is TGCAGCGTTGAACTGGTCGAGAGGACCTACGAGCAGTACTTC.

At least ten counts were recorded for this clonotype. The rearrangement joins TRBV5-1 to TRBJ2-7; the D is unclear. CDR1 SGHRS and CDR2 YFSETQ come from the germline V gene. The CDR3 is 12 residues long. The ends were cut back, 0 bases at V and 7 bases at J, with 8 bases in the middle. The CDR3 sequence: CASSLEGGEQYF. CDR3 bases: TGCGCCAGCAGCTTGGAGGGCGGAGAGCAGTACTTC. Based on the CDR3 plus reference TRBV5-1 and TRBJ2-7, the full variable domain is KAGVTQTPRYLIKTRGQQVTLSCSPISGHRSVSWYQQTPGQGLQFLFEYFSETQRNKGNFPGRFSGRQFSNSRSEMNVSTLELGDSALYLCASSLEGGEQYFGPGTRLTVT.

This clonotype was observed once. The CDR3 loop reads CASSFGGKETQYF. DNA for the CDR3: TGTGCCAGCAGCTTCGGGGGGAAAGAGACCCAGTACTTC. The rearrangement joins TRBV5-5 to TRBJ2-5; TRBD2 agrees at 7 bases. The V segment lost 2 bases and the J segment 3 bases; nucleotides outside the gene matches: 1. The CDR3 is made up of 13 amino acids. Germline CDR1 is SGHKS and CDR2 is YYEKEE (reference sequence).

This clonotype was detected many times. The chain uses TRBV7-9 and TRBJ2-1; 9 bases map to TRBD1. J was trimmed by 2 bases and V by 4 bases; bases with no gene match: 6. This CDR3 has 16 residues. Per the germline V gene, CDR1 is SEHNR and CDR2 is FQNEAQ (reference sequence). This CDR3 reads CASSSRDRVAYNEQFF. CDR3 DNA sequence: TGTGCCAGCAGCTCCCGGGACAGGGTTGCCTACAATGAGCAGTTCTTC.

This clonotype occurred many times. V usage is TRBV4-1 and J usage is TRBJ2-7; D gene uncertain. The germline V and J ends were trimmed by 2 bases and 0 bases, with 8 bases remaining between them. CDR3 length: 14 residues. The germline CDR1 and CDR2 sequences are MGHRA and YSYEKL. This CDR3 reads CASSQSLFSYEQYF. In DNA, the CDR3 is TGCGCCAGCAGCCAAAGCCTATTCTCCTACGAGCAGTACTTC.

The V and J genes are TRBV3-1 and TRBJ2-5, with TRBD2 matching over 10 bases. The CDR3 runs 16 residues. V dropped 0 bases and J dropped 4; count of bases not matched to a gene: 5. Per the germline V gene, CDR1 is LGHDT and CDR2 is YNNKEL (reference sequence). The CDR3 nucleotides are TGTGCCAGCAGCCAAGATCCCAGCGGGGGGGGAGAGACCCAGTACTTC. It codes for CASSQDPSGGGETQYF.

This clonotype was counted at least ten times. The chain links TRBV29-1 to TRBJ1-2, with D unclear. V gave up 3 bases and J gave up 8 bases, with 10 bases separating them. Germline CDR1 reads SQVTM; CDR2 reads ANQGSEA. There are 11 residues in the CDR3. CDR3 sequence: CSVEVREGYTF. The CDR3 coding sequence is TGCAGCGTTGAGGTCCGGGAAGGCTACACCTTC. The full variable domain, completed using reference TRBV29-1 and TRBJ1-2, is SAVISQKPSRDICQRGTSLTIQCQVDSQVTMMFWYRQQPGQSLTLIATANQGSEATYESGFVIDKFPISRPNLTFSTLTVSNMSPEDSSIYLCSVEVREGYTFGSGTRLTVV.

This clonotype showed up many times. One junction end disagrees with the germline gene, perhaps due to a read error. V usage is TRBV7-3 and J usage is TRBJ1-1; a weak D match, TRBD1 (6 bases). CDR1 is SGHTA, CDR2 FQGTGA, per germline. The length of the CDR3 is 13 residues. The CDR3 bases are TGTGCCATCAGCCAGGGGCCTAACACTGAAGCTTTCTTT. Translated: CAISQGPNTEAFF.

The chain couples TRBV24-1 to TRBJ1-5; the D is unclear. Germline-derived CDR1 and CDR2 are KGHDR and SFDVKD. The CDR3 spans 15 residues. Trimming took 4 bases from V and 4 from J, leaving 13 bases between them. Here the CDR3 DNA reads TGTGCCACCAGTGACCAGACAACCCCAAATCAGCCCCAGCATTTT. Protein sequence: CATSDQTTPNQPQHF.